What follows are 5 T cell receptor beta chains derived from one specimen sequenced in a study of cytomegalovirus exposure and HLA in healthy donors. The PCR was carried out with 60 Vbeta primers and 13 Jbeta primers. Clones were sequenced by immunoSEQ multiplex PCR, and TCRdb holds only the in-frame ones, with some missing. The sample yields about 200,000 clones, around 88% seen once. The sample comprised PBMCs. Receptors originate from a woman aged 25-40 years in good health and CMV-seronegative.

This chain uses TRBV19 with TRBJ2-7; 9 bases match TRBD1. The CDR3 runs to 14 residues. Germline V gives CDR1 LNHDA, CDR2 SQIVND (reference sequence). Trimming took 3 bases from V and 1 from J; bases not matched to a gene: 1. The CDR3 protein is CASSMGQGSYEQYF. The CDR3 nucleotides are TGTGCCAGTAGTATGGGACAGGGATCCTACGAGCAGTACTTC.

The chain carries TRBV7-4 and TRBJ1-4; 9 bases are a match to TRBD1. CDR3 length: 17 amino acids. Trimming removed 2 bases from V and 4 bases from J; junction bases left unmatched: 8. Germline values: CDR1 SGHVT, CDR2 SQSDAQ. The CDR3 is CASSLTGQGSGNEKLFF. As DNA, the CDR3 is TGTGCCAGCAGCTTAACGGGACAGGGATCCGGTAATGAAAAACTGTTTTTT.

The rearrangement joins TRBV7-9 to TRBJ1-2; possible D gene TRBD1, 6 bases. Trimming removed 3 bases from V and 4 bases from J, with 12 bases in between. The CDR3 spans 14 residues. Looked up from germline, CDR1 is SEHNR and CDR2 is FQNEAQ (reference sequence). CDR3 sequence (DNA): TGTGCCAGCAGCTTGTACAGGGAGGGCTATGGCTACACCTTC. Encoded protein: CASSLYREGYGYTF.

The V and J genes are TRBV5-1 and TRBJ2-2; tentatively, D is TRBD2 (5 bases). Germline CDR1 SGHRS, CDR2 YFSETQ. Between the trimmed V and J ends, which lost 5 bases and 0 bases, there was a span of 20 bases. The CDR3 totals 18 residues. CDR3 protein: CASRPGLMAYSNTGELFF. CDR3 coding DNA: TGCGCCAGCAGGCCTGGACTGATGGCCTATTCGAACACCGGGGAGCTGTTTTTT. Based on the CDR3 plus reference TRBV5-1 and TRBJ2-2, the full variable domain is KAGVTQTPRYLIKTRGQQVTLSCSPISGHRSVSWYQQTPGQGLQFLFEYFSETQRNKGNFPGRFSGRQFSNSRSEMNVSTLELGDSALYLCASRPGLMAYSNTGELFFGEGSRLTVL.

The V call is TRBV27, the J call TRBJ2-1; tentatively, D is TRBD2 (6 bases). Germline CDR1 reads MNHEY; CDR2 reads SMNVEV (reference sequence). The V end lost 1 base, the J end lost 2 bases, and 6 bases lay between the germline ends. This CDR3 has 14 amino acids. CDR3 nucleotide sequence: TGTGCCAGCAGTTTATGGGGGGCCTACAATGAGCAGTTCTTC. Amino acid sequence: CASSLWGAYNEQFF.